This passage covers 12 T cell receptor beta chains from one sample sequenced in a study of shared clonotypes between healthy human individuals. CD8 cells classed as naive were CD45RO-negative and positively selected for CCR7, excluding terminally differentiated effector memory CD45RA+ cells. Sequencing was performed with immunoSEQ multiplex PCR; in TCRdb, only in-frame clones are kept and a portion is missing. Among about 2.1 million clones listed, approximately 94% were seen once. Sequencing used naive CD8+ T cells from PBMCs. The receptors stem from a man aged 18 to 35 in good health. Some clones in this sample may be carry-over from other donors' samples.

The genes are TRBV6-6 and TRBJ1-2, with 12 positions matching TRBD1. V gave up 6 bases and J gave up 2 bases; unmatched junction bases: 7. The V gene's germline CDR1 is MNHNY and CDR2 SVGAGI (reference sequence). The CDR3 is 16 residues long. As DNA, the CDR3 is TGTGCCAGCAGCCGGGACAGGGGGCCGTTAAACTATGGCTACACCTTC. The encoded protein is CASSRDRGPLNYGYTF.

This chain connects TRBV27 to TRBJ2-3, with D possibly TRBD2 on 6 matching bases. The ends were cut back, 3 bases at V and 6 bases at J, with 13 bases in the middle. Germline-derived CDR1 and CDR2 are MNHEY and SMNVEV (reference sequence). The CDR3 has 14 amino acids. The CDR3 nucleotides read TGTGCCAGCAGTTTTTTCGGGAGCTGGGATACGCAGTATTTT. Its translation: CASSFFGSWDTQYF.

CDR3 loop: CASSPDSGGSSYEQYF. As DNA, the CDR3 is TGCGCCAGCAGCCCCGATAGCGGGGGAAGCTCCTACGAGCAGTACTTC. The genes are TRBV4-1 and TRBJ2-7; 9 bases map to TRBD2. There are 16 residues in the CDR3. Per germline, CDR1 MGHRA and CDR2 YSYEKL. After removal of 4 bases from V and 0 bases from J, the junction contained 7 bases not matched to a gene.

The chain employs TRBV5-1 and TRBJ1-1; D gene ambiguous. This CDR3 region has 17 residues. V was cut by 4 bases and J by 1 base, with 20 bases left in between. The germline V gene has CDR1 SGHRS and CDR2 YFSETQ. CDR3 protein: CASSLLYLQVSNTEAFF. The CDR3 DNA reads as TGCGCCAGCAGCCTCCTTTATCTCCAGGTGTCGAACACTGAAGCTTTCTTT.

J is TRBJ2-3 and V is TRBV6-5, with 7 bases aligning to TRBD2. Trimming cost V 4 bases and J 6 bases; bases outside gene matches: 13. The CDR3 sequence is 16 residues long. Germline CDR1 MNHEY, CDR2 SVGAGI. The DNA of the CDR3 is TGTGCCAGCAGTTCACCTAGCGGCAAAGGGGAGGATACGCAGTATTTT. This gives the protein CASSSPSGKGEDTQYF.

The chain recombines TRBV13 with TRBJ2-3, with TRBD2 matching over 14 bases. Per the germline V gene, CDR1 is PRHDT and CDR2 is FYEKMQ (reference sequence). V was clipped by 4 bases and J by 4 bases; unmatched bases: 19. This CDR3 contains 21 residues. The CDR3 region has the DNA TGTGCCAGCAGCTCAGTTACCGGGACTAGCGGGAGCGCGGGGGCGGCAGATACGCAGTATTTT. Protein sequence: CASSSVTGTSGSAGAADTQYF.

This chain uses TRBV29-1 with TRBJ2-5, with D hard to call. The CDR3 length is 12 residues. Looked up from germline, CDR1 is SQVTM and CDR2 is ANQGSEA. Trimming shortened V by 4 bases and J by 5 bases, and 11 bases separated the two germline ends. This chain's CDR3 is CSVVGFEETQYF. The CDR3 DNA sequence: TGCAGCGTTGTGGGTTTCGAGGAGACCCAGTACTTC.

Remarks on this clone: Other DNA sequences of this sample code for an identical CDR3. The rearrangement links TRBV28 to TRBJ2-3, with TRBD2 as a possible D gene (5 bases). The CDR3 totals 15 residues. CDR1 is MDHEN and CDR2 is SYDVKM in the germline V gene. The ends were cut back, 3 bases at V and 0 bases at J, with 10 bases in the middle. The CDR3 reads CASSLGATSTDTQYF. Written as DNA, the CDR3 is TGTGCCAGCAGTTTGGGAGCGACCAGCACAGATACGCAGTATTTT.

The chain couples TRBV15 to TRBJ1-1; D is undetermined. The ends were cut back, 1 base at V and 7 bases at J, with 16 bases in the middle. The CDR3 has 15 residues. Germline CDR1 and CDR2: LNHNV and YYDKDF (reference sequence). The CDR3 here is CATSRGGEMPGEAFF. The CDR3 DNA sequence: TGTGCCACCAGCAGAGGCGGCGAGATGCCGGGTGAAGCTTTCTTT. The full variable domain, with the rest looked up from reference TRBV15 and TRBJ1-1, is DAMVIQNPRYQVTQFGKPVTLSCSQTLNHNVMYWYQQKSSQAPKLLFHYYDKDFNNEADTPDNFQSRRPNTSFCFLDIRSPGLGDTAMYLCATSRGGEMPGEAFFGQGTRLTVV.

This chain links TRBV7-9 with TRBJ2-3; 8 bases agree with TRBD1. The CDR3 is made up of 18 amino acids. Germline V gene data show CDR1 as SEHNR and CDR2 as FQNEAQ (reference sequence). The ends lost 6 bases at V and 3 bases at J; junction bases unmatched: 17. For the CDR3, the DNA is TGTGCCAGCAGAGAGGGGCCAGGGCAGGGGGCCCGGACAGATACGCAGTATTTT. Protein: CASREGPGQGARTDTQYF.

The chain uses TRBV27 and TRBJ2-1; 12 bases line up with TRBD2. The CDR3 sequence is 20 residues long. Looked up from germline, CDR1 is MNHEY and CDR2 is SMNVEV (reference sequence). Trimming removed 5 bases from V and 2 bases from J; junction bases left unmatched: 16. This chain's CDR3 is CASSKLSPSGRAGPYNEQFF. CDR3 nucleotide sequence: TGTGCCAGCAGTAAACTCTCGCCTAGCGGGAGGGCCGGGCCCTACAATGAGCAGTTCTTC.

V usage is TRBV9 and J usage is TRBJ2-7, with a possible D match to TRBD2 (5 bases). Per the germline V gene, CDR1 is SGDLS and CDR2 is YYNGEE. The CDR3 loop spans 16 amino acids. V was cut by 4 bases and J by 0 bases, with 17 bases left in between. Here the CDR3 reads CASSPGGEPHSYEQYF. DNA for the CDR3: TGTGCCAGCAGCCCCGGTGGGGAGCCCCACTCCTACGAGCAGTACTTC.